Listed below are T cell receptor beta chains from one sample, sequenced in a study of blood T cell repertoires in COVID-19. Some clones are missing from TCRdb's copy, which holds only in-frame ones; the method was immunoSEQ multiplex PCR. Of around 200,000 clones detected, approximately 83% appear once; the ten largest clones hold 2% to 3%. The sample comprised peripheral blood. These receptors originate from a woman between 40 and 55 years old with active or convalescent COVID-19. CDR3s include the opening cysteine and the closing phenylalanine or tryptophan. The order of the fields is J gene, V gene, clone size, D gene, CDR3 protein, CDR3 DNA. A D gene is named only where the DNA matches it firmly. Clone size is given for some rows only: seen once, a few or many times, or a class if the clone is expanded.

TRBJ2-7 TRBV29-1 . . CSVGPLDTSSYEQYF TGCAGCGTTGGCCCCCTCGACACATCCTCCTACGAGCAGTACTTC
TRBJ2-7 TRBV6-5 few . CASSYPGGTANEQYF TGTGCCAGCAGTTACCCTGGCGGGACAGCTAACGAGCAGTACTTC
TRBJ2-2 TRBV27 few . CASRTGADGELFF TGTGCCAGCAGGACTGGGGCGGACGGGGAGCTGTTTTTT
TRBJ2-7 TRBV7-8 . TRBD2 CASSLGVLAGPEQYF TGTGCCAGCAGCTTAGGGGTACTAGCGGGCCCGGAGCAGTACTTC
TRBJ2-3 TRBV30 . . CAWSLGGDTQYF TGTGCCTGGTCCCTGGGGGGAGATACGCAGTATTTT
TRBJ1-2 TRBV3-1/TRBV3-2 . TRBD1 CASSQEGRGPGYTF TGTGCCAGCAGCCAAGAAGGTAGGGGGCCTGGCTACACCTTC
TRBJ2-3 TRBV7-7 once . CASSPGLSASTDTQYF TGTGCTAGCAGTCCGGGACTTTCAGCTAGCACAGATACGCAGTATTTT
TRBJ1-2 TRBV6-2/TRBV6-3 . . CASSALGEAYGYTF TGTGCCAGCAGTGCATTAGGGGAGGCCTATGGCTACACCTTC
TRBJ1-6 TRBV9 few . CASSVDTGFNSPLHF TGTGCCAGCAGCGTAGACACAGGTTTTAATTCACCCCTCCACTTT
TRBJ1-2 TRBV30 . TRBD1 CAWRATGAPGYGYTF TGTGCCTGGAGAGCTACAGGGGCCCCGGGCTATGGCTACACCTTC
TRBJ1-4 TRBV4-2 . . CASSQVRGPNEKLFF TGTGCCAGCAGCCAAGTTCGAGGGCCTAATGAAAAACTGTTTTTT
TRBJ1-2 TRBV24-1 . TRBD1 CATSGRGLNYGYTF TGTGCCACCAGTGGTAGGGGGCTTAACTATGGCTACACCTTC
TRBJ1-1 TRBV19 . TRBD1 CASRDRNTEAFF TGTGCCAGCCGGGACAGGAACACTGAAGCTTTCTTT
TRBJ2-3 TRBV5-1 medium-sized . CASSPRREWADTQYF TGCGCCAGCAGCCCCAGGAGGGAGTGGGCAGATACGCAGTATTTT
TRBJ2-7 TRBV4-1 . TRBD1 CASSQEGTGISYEQYF TGCGCCAGCAGCCAAGAGGGGACAGGTATCTCCTACGAGCAGTACTTC
TRBJ1-2 TRBV28 . TRBD1 CASSLTGYGGGYTF TGTGCCAGCAGTCTGACAGGGTATGGCGGTGGCTACACCTTC
TRBJ2-2 TRBV15 . TRBD2 CATSRGGLLNTGELFF TGTGCCACCAGCCGCGGGGGACTGTTGAACACCGGGGAGCTGTTTTTT
TRBJ2-3 TRBV10-2 . TRBD2 CASRDLAGSTDTQYF TGCGCCAGCAGGGATCTAGCGGGAAGCACAGATACGCAGTATTTT
TRBJ2-7 TRBV6-4 . . CASRLTTGSEQYF TGTGCCAGCAGATTAACCACAGGGTCCGAGCAGTACTTC
TRBJ2-1 TRBV18 once TRBD2 CASSPPTSGRGYNEQFF TGTGCCAGCTCACCCCCAACTAGCGGGAGAGGGTACAATGAGCAGTTCTTC
TRBJ2-7 TRBV3-1/TRBV3-2 . . CASSHRGTGTYEQYF TGTGCCAGCAGCCATCGCGGCACAGGGACCTACGAGCAGTACTTC
TRBJ2-1 TRBV19 . TRBD1 CASSRDRAYNEQFF TGTGCCAGTAGCCGGGACAGGGCCTACAATGAGCAGTTCTTC
TRBJ1-5 TRBV4-1 . TRBD1 CASSHPGQGEQPQHF TGCGCCAGCAGCCACCCGGGACAGGGGGAACAGCCCCAGCATTTT
TRBJ2-7 TRBV28 . . CASQPGHPSYEQYF TGTGCCAGCCAACCGGGACACCCCTCCTACGAGCAGTACTTC
TRBJ1-2 TRBV19 . TRBD1 CASSIVKQGYYGYTF TGTGCCAGTAGTATAGTGAAACAGGGGTACTATGGCTACACCTTC
TRBJ2-5 TRBV10-1 . . CASSLDQETQYF TGCGCCAGCAGTTTAGACCAAGAGACCCAGTACTTC
TRBJ2-2 TRBV24-1 . . CATSESGKHTGELFF TGTGCCACCAGTGAAAGCGGAAAACACACCGGGGAGCTGTTTTTT
TRBJ1-1 TRBV7-8 . . CASSLGVEGTAGTEAFF TGTGCCAGCAGCTTAGGTGTGGAGGGTACGGCTGGCACTGAAGCTTTCTTT
TRBJ2-2 TRBV6-5 . TRBD1 CASKGTGDTGELFF TGTGCCAGCAAAGGGACAGGGGACACCGGGGAGCTGTTTTTT
TRBJ1-5 TRBV5-5 . TRBD1 CASSKATGDSNQPQHF TGTGCCAGCAGCAAGGCTACAGGGGATAGCAATCAGCCCCAGCATTTT